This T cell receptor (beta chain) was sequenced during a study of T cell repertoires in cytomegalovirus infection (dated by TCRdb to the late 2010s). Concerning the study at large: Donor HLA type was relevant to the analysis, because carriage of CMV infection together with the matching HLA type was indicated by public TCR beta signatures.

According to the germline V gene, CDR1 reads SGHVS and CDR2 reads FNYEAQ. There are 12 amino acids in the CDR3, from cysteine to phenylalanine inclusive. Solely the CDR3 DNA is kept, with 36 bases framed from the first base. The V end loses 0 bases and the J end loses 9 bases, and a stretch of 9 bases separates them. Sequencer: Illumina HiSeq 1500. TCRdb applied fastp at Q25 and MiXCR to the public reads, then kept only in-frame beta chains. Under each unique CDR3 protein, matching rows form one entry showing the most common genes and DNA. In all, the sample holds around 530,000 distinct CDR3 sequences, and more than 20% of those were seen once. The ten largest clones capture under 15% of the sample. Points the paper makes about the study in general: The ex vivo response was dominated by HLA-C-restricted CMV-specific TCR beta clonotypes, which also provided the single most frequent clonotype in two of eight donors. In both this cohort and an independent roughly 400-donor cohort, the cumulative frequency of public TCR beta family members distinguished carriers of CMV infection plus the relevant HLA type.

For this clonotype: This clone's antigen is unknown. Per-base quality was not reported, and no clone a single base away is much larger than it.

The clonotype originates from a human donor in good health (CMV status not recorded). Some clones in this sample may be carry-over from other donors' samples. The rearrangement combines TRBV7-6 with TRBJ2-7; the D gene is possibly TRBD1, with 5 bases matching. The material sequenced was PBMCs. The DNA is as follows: TGTGCCAGCAGCTTAGCACAGGATGCGCAGTACTTC. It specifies CASSLAQDAQYF.